Included here is one TCR beta chain sequence, with context. Its recognized antigen is unknown. Nothing much larger sits one base from this clone, and base qualities are not available. The data are from a study of T-cell reconstitution after alpha-beta-depleted transplantation in children (dated by TCRdb to 2016 to 2017). In terms of the full investigation: Using TCR repertoire profiling, the study quantitatively followed how T-cell immune reconstitution unfolded in children after TCRalphabeta/CD19-depleted allogeneic hematopoietic cell transplantation.

Library preparation employed PCR. Reads for this sample came from an Illumina HiSeq 2500. Molecular barcoding was employed in the preparation of TCR libraries, with unique molecular identifiers being used to normalize TCRbeta repertoire quantification. The raw public data were reprocessed by TCRdb itself: fastp quality trimming at Q25, MiXCR clonotype calling, in-frame beta chains only. For every CDR3 protein sequence, its rows merge into one entry that carries the most common genes and DNA. Recorded for this sample are hundreds of thousands of distinct CDR3 sequences; approximately 15% of them occurred a single time. In total, the top ten clones hold approximately 40% of the sample. The paper as a whole reports these results and caveats: Over subsequent months, a decline in hyperexpanded clone frequencies was noted, and after one year, T-cell counts and TCRbeta diversity were mostly ascribed to newly produced T cells. In some patients, the high TCRbeta diversity seen at day 60 was put down to recipient T cells and intrathymic progenitors that had survived conditioning. Apparently early alphabetaT-cell count recovery about two months after transplant reportedly relied on only several hundred rapidly expanded clones derived from non-depleted graft cells.

This sample's treatment or condition label indicates: allogeneic hematopoietic cell transplantation with graft depleted of TCRalphabeta T cells and CD19 B cells. The transplant recipients were children given TCRalphabeta/CD19-depleted allogeneic hematopoietic cell grafts. The clonotype originates from a male patient aged 2-9 years who had a stem cell transplant for acute lymphoblastic leukemia, so the T cells may come from the graft donor. The sample consisted of PBMCs, mostly from graft donor cells, taken 360 days after TCRalphabeta/CD19-depleted stem cell transplant.

The CDR3 region: CASSSQGGAGANVLTF. The nucleotide sequence is TGTGCCAGCAGCTCCCAAGGGGGAGCTGGGGCCAACGTCCTGACTTTC. Here the chain combines TRBV7-2 and TRBJ2-6; possibly the D gene is TRBD1, per 6 matching bases. The germline V gene supplies CDR1 SGHTA and CDR2 FQGNSA. From its cysteine to its phenylalanine, the CDR3 spans 16 amino acids. Only the CDR3 region is kept as DNA, spanning 48 bases read in frame from base 1. V drops 4 bases and J drops 2 bases, leaving 12 bases in between.